These 26 T cell receptor beta chains originate from one sample sequenced in a study of cytomegalovirus exposure and HLA in healthy donors. Researchers ran the PCR with 60 Vbeta and 13 Jbeta primers. Measured with immunoSEQ multiplex PCR; TCRdb has only the in-frame clones, and not every one. The sample records more than 100,000 clones, roughly 80% being singletons. Sequenced: PBMCs. The source is a man in his forties or fifties in good health and CMV-seropositive.

CDR3 coding DNA: TGTGCCAGCAGCCACGGAGGGAAGGAGGGTCAGCCCCAGCATTTT. It specifies CASSHGGKEGQPQHF. The chain is built from TRBV6-5 and TRBJ1-5; D uncertain. The CDR3 has 15 amino acids. CDR1 and CDR2 (germline): MNHEY, SVGAGI. The V and J ends lost 6 bases and 6 bases respectively, with 18 bases between them.

CDR3 loop: CASSRLPKETQYF. As DNA, the CDR3 is TGTGCCAGCAGCCGACTGCCTAAAGAGACCCAGTACTTC. V gene TRBV7-3 combines with J gene TRBJ2-5; D unclear. The CDR3 extends over 13 amino acids. Deletions cut 5 bases from V and 3 bases from J, with 10 bases between. Germline assignment: CDR1 SGHTA and CDR2 FQGTGA.

This clone was seen a handful of times. The V call is TRBV5-6, the J call TRBJ2-1; TRBD2 might be the D (5 bases). CDR1 is SGHDT, CDR2 YYEEEE, per germline. This CDR3 contains 15 residues. V lost 0 bases to trimming and J lost 4 bases, with 11 bases between them. CDR3 loop: CASSLGASQYNEQFF. The CDR3, as DNA: TGTGCCAGCAGCTTGGGAGCTAGCCAGTACAATGAGCAGTTCTTC.

On this clone: The missing conserved phenylalanine or tryptophan at the end of this CDR3 makes a read error likely. The genes are TRBV5-1 and TRBJ1-2, with D maybe TRBD1 (5 bases). The V end lost 4 bases, the J end lost 5 bases, and 15 bases lay between the germline ends. The germline gives CDR1 SGHRS, CDR2 YFSETQ. The length of the CDR3 is 14 residues. The CDR3, as DNA: TGCGCCAGCAGCCCCCCCGGACAACTATATGGCTACACCCTC. Translating gives CASSPPGQLYGYTL.

This clone was observed once. CDR3 in amino acids: CASSLGQTHYEQYF. CDR3 sequence (DNA): TGTGCCAGCAGTCTAGGACAGACTCACTACGAGCAGTACTTC. The gene calls are TRBV27 and TRBJ2-7; D might be TRBD1 (6 bases). V was pared by 5 bases and J by 3 bases, with 14 bases between. The CDR3 is 14 amino acids. CDR1 is MNHEY and CDR2 is SMNVEV in the germline V gene (reference sequence).

The count of this clone is one. The rearrangement joins TRBV5-6 to TRBJ1-4, with 8 bases fitting TRBD1. The trim removed 3 bases at V and 5 bases at J, leaving 6 bases unmatched. The germline V gene encodes CDR1 SGHDT and CDR2 YYEEEE. The CDR3 sequence is 15 residues long. The CDR3 nucleotides read TGTGCCAGCAGCTCCCCGACAGGGGCAAATGAAAAACTGTTTTTT. Translating gives CASSSPTGANEKLFF.

The chain combines TRBV15 with TRBJ2-1; 9 positions match TRBD1. The trim removed 3 bases at V and 8 bases at J, leaving 11 bases unmatched. Per the germline V gene, CDR1 is LNHNV and CDR2 is YYDKDF (reference sequence). The CDR3 spans 16 residues. In DNA form, the CDR3 reads TGTGCCACCAGCAGTCAAACCGGGACAGGGTTCTATGAGCAGTTCTTC. Its protein product is CATSSQTGTGFYEQFF.

CDR3 sequence reads: CASSPPGQGSYEQYF. CDR3 nucleotides: TGTGCCAGCTCACCACCGGGACAGGGTTCCTACGAGCAGTACTTC. The genes are TRBV18 and TRBJ2-7; 9 positions agree with TRBD1. The CDR3 spans 15 residues. Germline-derived CDR1 and CDR2 are KGHSH and LQKENI. The trim removed 0 bases at V and 1 base at J, leaving 1 base unmatched.

This chain uses TRBV29-1 with TRBJ2-3; D possibly corresponds to TRBD2 (7 bases). CDR1 is SQVTM, CDR2 ANQGSEA, per germline. There are 14 residues in the CDR3. Trimming removed 1 base from V and 14 bases from J, with 22 bases in between. DNA of the CDR3: TGCAGCGTTGAAGTTTTTATTGGGGGGGGCCCGCCGTATTTT. Translating it yields CSVEVFIGGGPPYF.

The V and J genes are TRBV7-8 and TRBJ2-2, with 12 bases matching TRBD2. Germline lookup yields CDR1 SGHVS and CDR2 FQNEAQ. The junction had 8 bases not matched to a gene; V was cut back by 2 bases and J by 4 bases. CDR3 length: 18 residues. The DNA for the CDR3 is TGTGCCAGCAGCTTACCTCTCCGACTAGCGGGAGTCACCGGGGAGCTGTTTTTT. This encodes CASSLPLRLAGVTGELFF.

This clone was detected once. The rearrangement uses TRBV21-1 and TRBJ2-5; the listed D gene, TRBD1, was not tested against the DNA. TRBV21-1 counts as a pseudogene. This CDR3 is built from 15 residues. The CDR3 region is CASSKRDRGVETQYF. DNA for the CDR3: TGTGCCAGCAGCAAGAGGGACAGGGGCGTAGAGACCCAGTACTTC.

The rearrangement uses TRBV19 and TRBJ2-5; TRBD1 agrees at 7 bases. CDR3 length equals 14 residues. Germline V gene sequence: CDR1 LNHDA, CDR2 SQIVND (reference sequence). Losses at the gene ends were 0 bases for V and 4 bases for J; bases not matched to a gene: 2. This chain's CDR3 is CASSIDHRGETQYF. The DNA of the CDR3 is TGTGCCAGTAGTATAGACCACAGGGGAGAGACCCAGTACTTC.

The rearrangement uses TRBV6-1 and TRBJ2-7, with 8 bases matching TRBD2. In germline, CDR1 is MNHNS, CDR2 SASEGT. J was trimmed by 7 bases and V by 4 bases; bases with no gene match: 15. The CDR3 has 16 residues. The CDR3 DNA is TGTGCCAGCAGTGGGGTAGCGGGATCAATCCGACGAGAGCAGTACTTC. Its protein product is CASSGVAGSIRREQYF.

This clone has only a few counts. The chain couples TRBV9 to TRBJ1-1; D not resolved. Looked up from germline, CDR1 is SGDLS and CDR2 is YYNGEE. V lost 0 bases and J 1 base, leaving 7 bases between the germline ends. The CDR3 runs 14 residues. The CDR3 spells CASSVGLENTEAFF. The CDR3 coding sequence is TGTGCCAGCAGCGTAGGGTTAGAGAACACTGAAGCTTTCTTT. Supplemented by reference TRBV9 and TRBJ1-1, the full variable domain reads DSGVTQTPKHLITATGQRVTLRCSPRSGDLSVYWYQQSLDQGLQFLIQYYNGEERAKGNILERFSAQQFPDLHSELNLSSLELGDSALYFCASSVGLENTEAFFGQGTRLTVV.

V gene TRBV5-1 combines with J gene TRBJ2-7; tentatively, D is TRBD1 (6 bases). V gave up 3 bases and J gave up 5 bases, with 15 bases separating them. From germline, CDR1 is SGHRS and CDR2 YFSETQ. This CDR3 region has 14 residues. CDR3 region: CASSSGTRVHEQYF. CDR3 nucleotides: TGCGCCAGCAGCTCGGGGACAAGGGTCCACGAGCAGTACTTC.

Regarding this clone: Mismatch with germline at one junction end may stem from a read error. Other DNA sequences in this specimen translate into the identical CDR3. This chain joins TRBV7-2 and TRBJ2-7; 8 nucleotides agree with TRBD2. Germline values: CDR1 SGHTA, CDR2 FQGNSA. The CDR3 runs 16 residues. CDR3 nucleotides: TGCGCCAGCAGCCCCGATTGGAGCGGGAGTCGATACGAGCAGTACTTC. Translating it yields CASSPDWSGSRYEQYF.

V is TRBV4-2 and J is TRBJ2-1, with 7 bases identical to TRBD2. The CDR3 totals 16 residues. Germline CDR1 reads LGHNA; CDR2 reads YNFKEQ. V was clipped by 4 bases and J by 7 bases; unmatched bases: 13. The CDR3 sequence is CASSLTLAVRSNEQFF. The CDR3 nucleotides read TGTGCCAGCAGCCTGACCCTAGCGGTGAGATCAAATGAGCAGTTCTTC.

The V call is TRBV7-9, the J call TRBJ2-3; TRBD2 matches 12 bases. In germline, CDR1 is SEHNR, CDR2 FQNEAQ (reference sequence). The CDR3 runs 16 residues. After removal of 3 bases from V and 2 bases from J, the junction contained 3 bases not matched to a gene. The CDR3 loop is CASSFRTSGNTDTQYF. The CDR3 DNA follows: TGTGCCAGCAGCTTCCGGACTAGCGGGAACACAGATACGCAGTATTTT.

The chain employs TRBV19 and TRBJ2-4, with 13 bases aligning to TRBD2. CDR3 size: 17 residues. The germline V gene encodes CDR1 LNHDA and CDR2 SQIVND (reference sequence). V lost 4 bases, J lost 8 bases, and 11 bases stayed unmatched. CDR3 sequence reads: CASSKRTSGSGGYIQYF. CDR3 sequence (DNA): TGTGCCAGTAGTAAAAGGACTAGCGGGAGTGGCGGTTACATTCAGTACTTC.

The chain uses TRBV7-3 and TRBJ2-2, with TRBD2 matching over 10 bases. The germline CDR1 and CDR2 sequences are SGHTA and FQGTGA. The V segment lost 0 bases and the J segment 6 bases; nucleotides outside the gene matches: 4. The CDR3 totals 16 residues. CDR3 residues: CASSLTGTSAPGELFF. CDR3 nucleotide sequence: TGTGCCAGCAGCTTAACCGGGACTAGCGCCCCCGGGGAGCTGTTTTTT.

This clone was detected only a few times. This chain links TRBV11-2 with TRBJ2-5; 16 nucleotides align to TRBD2. This CDR3 has 17 residues. After removal of 3 bases from V and 3 bases from J, the junction contained 4 bases not matched to a gene. The V gene's germline CDR1 is SGHAT and CDR2 FQNNGV. CDR3 sequence: CASSLGLAGGGKETQYF. The CDR3 DNA follows: TGTGCCAGCAGCTTGGGACTAGCGGGAGGGGGGAAAGAGACCCAGTACTTC.

This rearrangement joins TRBV4-1 to TRBJ2-5; D is perhaps TRBD1 (6 bases). Trimming pared 0 bases from V and 7 bases from J, leaving 18 bases between. In germline, CDR1 is MGHRA, CDR2 YSYEKL. This CDR3 spans 16 amino acids. Written as DNA, the CDR3 is TGCGCCAGCAGCCAAGAAGTCGGTTCACCCAGGGGGACCCAGTACTTC. This sequence encodes CASSQEVGSPRGTQYF.

V gene TRBV5-1 combines with J gene TRBJ2-3; 8 nucleotides line up with TRBD2. Germline CDR1 reads SGHRS; CDR2 reads YFSETQ. This CDR3 is built from 16 residues. Losses at the gene ends were 0 bases for V and 3 bases for J; bases not matched to a gene: 6. CDR3 sequence reads: CASSLAASGPTDTQYF. The CDR3 region has the DNA TGCGCCAGCAGCTTGGCGGCTAGCGGGCCGACAGATACGCAGTATTTT.

The V gene is TRBV28, the J gene TRBJ2-3; D is undetermined. V gave up 6 bases and J gave up 4 bases, with 14 bases separating them. There are 14 residues in the CDR3. Looked up from germline, CDR1 is MDHEN and CDR2 is SYDVKM. The CDR3 loop is CASSPPENADTQYF. The CDR3 region has the DNA TGTGCCAGCAGCCCCCCCGAGAACGCAGATACGCAGTATTTT.

V is TRBV28 and J is TRBJ1-1; TRBD1 agrees at 8 bases. The CDR3 contains 15 residues. Germline V gives CDR1 MDHEN, CDR2 SYDVKM. The junction had 7 bases not matched to a gene; V was cut back by 4 bases and J by 3 bases. The CDR3 loop reads CASSSGQGGYTEAFF. CDR3 bases: TGTGCCAGCAGTTCTGGACAGGGAGGGTACACTGAAGCTTTCTTT.

V usage is TRBV5-1 and J usage is TRBJ2-7; 7 bases are shared with TRBD2. The germline gives CDR1 SGHRS, CDR2 YFSETQ. The CDR3 length is 15 residues. With V trimmed by 1 base and J by 3 bases, 7 bases remained unmatched. CDR3 DNA sequence: TGCGCCAGCAGCTTGTTCGCGGGAGCGGTCTACGAGCAGTACTTC. It translates to CASSLFAGAVYEQYF.